This TCR beta chain was identified during a study of cytomegalovirus exposure and HLA in healthy donors. Overall study findings and caveats: Rarity marked most TCR sequences, yet some public TCRs occurred in many donors. A previous analysis found most TCR beta V segments productive roughly 87% or roughly 30% of the time. Later analysis suggested links between common viral pathogens and several top significant clusters.

Germline CDR1 and CDR2: SGHTA and FQGNSA. The CDR3 consists of 18 residues. The V end was cut by 5 bases, the J end by 0 bases, with 22 bases between. Turning to this clone: Its specificity is not known.

The PCR made use of 60 Vbeta and 13 Jbeta primers. As processed by the authors: An analysis performed later counted about 80 million unique TCR beta chains (roughly 11 million of them shared). TCRdb's copy holds only in-frame clones and misses some; the assay was immunoSEQ multiplex PCR. The V and J calls and clone size are taken from that table; D and trimming were inferred from the DNA. The data show 130,000 or so clones, with about 80% seen just once and around 3.6% held by the top ten. Sequenced material: PBMCs. The V gene is TRBV7-2, the J gene TRBJ1-1, with D perhaps TRBD1 (5 bases). This clonotype was obtained from a man aged 25-45 years in good health and CMV-seronegative. The CDR3 reads CASSLDRRGFSLNTEAFF. In nucleotides, the CDR3 is TGTGCCAGCAGCCTCGACCGAAGGGGATTCTCATTGAACACTGAAGCTTTCTTT.